These T cell receptor beta chains were read from a single sample in a study of blood T cell repertoires in COVID-19. The assay was immunoSEQ multiplex PCR, and TCRdb's table has in-frame clones only and misses some. The data contain over 60,000 clones, 82% of them singletons. The sample was peripheral blood. The receptors stem from a woman older than 75 with acute or convalescent COVID-19. The CDR3 runs from the conserved cysteine through the conserved F or W. D genes are given only for firm matches.

cdr3_length d_call v_call cdr3_aa
14 - TRBV28 CASMVTGSTDTQYF
14 TRBD1 TRBV9 CASSPTGFGQPQHF
16 - TRBV15 CATSRGTTVFTDTQYF
16 TRBD1 TRBV19 CASSPHAGTVHQPQHF
14 TRBD1 TRBV29-1 CSVAWQGVTQPQHF
15 - TRBV9 CASSLEPRGTGELFF
16 TRBD1 TRBV5-1 CASSHGQGGRATEAFF
14 - TRBV7-9 CASSQAGVQDEQYF
17 TRBD1 TRBV3-1/TRBV3-2 CASSELGTAFMNTEAFF
12 - TRBV6-5 CAVTGWHTEAFF
17 TRBD2 TRBV6-2/TRBV6-3 CASSWTSGRQRGETQYF
12 - TRBV28 CASSLSERPRYF
13 TRBD1 TRBV28 CASSLRGPYGYTF
16 - TRBV14 CASSQTRRSGTDTQYF
12 - TRBV7-9 CASSGRNTEAFF
17 TRBD1 TRBV30 CAWSGRASGQGAVEAFF
13 - TRBV27 CASSYAGGSPLHF
16 TRBD1 TRBV27 CASSPQQGAGNYGYTF
13 TRBD2 TRBV12-3/TRBV12-4 CASSPGTKGEQFF
13 - TRBV27 CASSLSQIGQTYF
13 - TRBV12-3/TRBV12-4 CASSLGGPGQAFF
13 TRBD2 TRBV29-1 CSVTGLADNEQFF
15 TRBD1 TRBV27 CASSLDRGSNQPQHF
16 TRBD1 TRBV10-3 CAISPGQNAEYQPQHF
13 TRBD1 TRBV6-5 CASGTGDTGELFF
15 TRBD2 TRBV3-1/TRBV3-2 CASSQRGGAANVLTF
14 TRBD1 TRBV2 CASREGTGKSGYTF